A selection of T cell receptor beta chains follows, all from one sample in a study of blood T cell repertoires in COVID-19. The protocol was immunoSEQ multiplex PCR, while the TCRdb copy is restricted to in-frame clones and leaves out a portion. Among 150,000 to 200,000 clones listed, 87% were seen once. The specimen was peripheral blood. These receptors were collected from a man in his 60s with active or convalescent COVID-19. The CDR3 runs from the conserved cysteine through the conserved F or W. A D gene is named only where the DNA matches it firmly. A clone size is listed for some rows: how often the clone was seen (once, few, many), or a class if it is expanded.

clone size: -
D gene: -
J gene: TRBJ2-5
V gene: TRBV4-2
CDR3 protein: CASSQDPAGAMETQYF
CDR3 DNA: TGTGCCAGCAGCCAAGACCCCGCGGGGGCAATGGAGACCCAGTACTTC

clone size: -
D gene: -
J gene: TRBJ2-7
V gene: TRBV11-3
CDR3 protein: CASSLPPGSVHHEQYF
CDR3 DNA: TGTGCCAGCAGTCTTCCCCCAGGGTCCGTCCATCACGAGCAGTACTTC

clone size: -
D gene: TRBD1
J gene: TRBJ2-1
V gene: TRBV6-6
CDR3 protein: CASSRKQGTYNEQFF
CDR3 DNA: TGTGCCAGCAGTCGAAAACAGGGGACCTACAATGAGCAGTTCTTC

clone size: -
D gene: TRBD2
J gene: TRBJ2-5
V gene: TRBV4-1
CDR3 protein: CASSQFAGGLQETQYF
CDR3 DNA: TGCGCCAGCAGCCAATTTGCGGGGGGGCTACAAGAGACCCAGTACTTC

clone size: once
D gene: -
J gene: TRBJ2-1
V gene: TRBV5-1
CDR3 protein: CASSLGYRGEGEQFF
CDR3 DNA: TGCGCCAGCAGCTTGGGTTATAGGGGGGAGGGTGAGCAGTTCTTC

clone size: -
D gene: -
J gene: TRBJ1-6
V gene: TRBV27
CDR3 protein: CASSLEGYQVSPLHF
CDR3 DNA: TGTGCCAGCAGTTTAGAGGGATATCAGGTTTCACCCCTCCACTTT

clone size: -
D gene: -
J gene: TRBJ2-7
V gene: TRBV5-1
CDR3 protein: CASSLQGSYEQYF
CDR3 DNA: TGCGCCAGCAGCTTGCAGGGTTCCTACGAGCAGTACTTC

clone size: few
D gene: TRBD1
J gene: TRBJ1-6
V gene: TRBV27
CDR3 protein: CASSPWDRGDSPLHF
CDR3 DNA: TGTGCCAGCAGTCCTTGGGACAGGGGGGATTCACCCCTCCACTTT

clone size: few
D gene: -
J gene: TRBJ2-5
V gene: TRBV10-3
CDR3 protein: CAISVQGQTQYF
CDR3 DNA: TGTGCCATCAGTGTGCAGGGCCAGACCCAGTACTTC

clone size: -
D gene: TRBD1
J gene: TRBJ2-1
V gene: TRBV9
CDR3 protein: CASSSTGTGGYNEQFF
CDR3 DNA: TGTGCCAGCAGCAGTACCGGGACAGGGGGGTACAATGAGCAGTTCTTC

clone size: -
D gene: -
J gene: TRBJ1-2
V gene: TRBV5-1
CDR3 protein: CASSYSSNGYTF
CDR3 DNA: TGCGCCAGCAGCTACTCGAGCAATGGCTACACCTTC

clone size: -
D gene: -
J gene: TRBJ2-5
V gene: TRBV5-6
CDR3 protein: CASSFNPGTYQETQYF
CDR3 DNA: TGTGCCAGCAGCTTCAATCCCGGGACATACCAAGAGACCCAGTACTTC

clone size: -
D gene: -
J gene: TRBJ1-6
V gene: TRBV7-9
CDR3 protein: CATGGQNNSPLHF
CDR3 DNA: TGTGCCACTGGTGGACAGAATAATTCACCCCTCCACTTT

clone size: -
D gene: -
J gene: TRBJ1-3
V gene: TRBV11-2
CDR3 protein: CASSPARSGNTIYF
CDR3 DNA: TGTGCCAGCAGCCCTGCAAGGAGTGGAAACACCATATATTTT

clone size: -
D gene: -
J gene: TRBJ2-2
V gene: TRBV7-9
CDR3 protein: CASSPGHSTGTGELFF
CDR3 DNA: TGTGCCAGCAGCCCGGGACATTCCACAGGGACCGGGGAGCTGTTTTTT